This T cell receptor (beta chain) was recorded in a study of PD-L1 blockade in urothelial cancer. Across the study: Male sex and bladder-origin urothelial cancer characterized about 90% of the roughly 30 patients. The median number of T cells present in blood samples was approximately 130,000.

Specified time point: peripheral blood 6 weeks after treatment start. Urothelial carcinoma affected the patients, and it was locally advanced or metastatic. The assay was immunoSEQ multiplex PCR, and TCRdb's table has in-frame clones only and misses some. Altogether around 120,000 clones are present, around nine tenths being singletons, with the ten largest covering 1.5% to 2%. This CDR3 comprises 14 residues. V gave up 3 bases and J gave up 6 bases; unmatched junction bases: 3. Germline V CDR1 and CDR2: SGHNT, YENEEA. This TCR came from a man aged 60 to 69 with urothelial cancer. V is TRBV11-3 and J is TRBJ1-4, with 8 positions matching TRBD1. This sample comprised PBMCs, obtained around atezolizumab (anti-PD-L1) treatment. The CDR3 sequence is CASSLPGQDEKLFF. The CDR3 DNA reads TGTGCCAGCAGCTTGCCGGGACAGGATGAAAAACTGTTTTTT.